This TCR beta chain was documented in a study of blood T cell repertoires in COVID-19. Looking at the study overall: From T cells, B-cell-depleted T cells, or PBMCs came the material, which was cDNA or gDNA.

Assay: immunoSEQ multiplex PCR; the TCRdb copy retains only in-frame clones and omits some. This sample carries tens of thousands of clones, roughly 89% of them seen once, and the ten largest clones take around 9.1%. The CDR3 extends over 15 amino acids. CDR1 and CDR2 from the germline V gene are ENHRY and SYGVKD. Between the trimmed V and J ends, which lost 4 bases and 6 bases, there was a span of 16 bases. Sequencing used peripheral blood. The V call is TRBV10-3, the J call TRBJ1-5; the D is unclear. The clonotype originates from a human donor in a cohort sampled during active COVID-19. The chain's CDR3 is CAISGGYEPGQPQHF. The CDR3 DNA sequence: TGTGCCATCAGTGGAGGATATGAGCCGGGTCAGCCCCAGCATTTT.